These 27 T cell receptor beta chains share one sample of origin, sequenced in a study of T cell responses to AZD1222 COVID-19 vaccine (dated by TCRdb to the early 2020s). Preparation of the library involved the immunoSEQ multiplex PCR assay. TCRdb mirrors the immuneACCESS table, restricted to in-frame sequences. Some clones are absent from its copies; in checked studies, under half trace to an unresolved V gene, and the reason for the others is unknown. The sample table contains 45,000 to 60,000 clones; only one count was recorded for around 89% of them. The top ten hold around 2% of the sample. The time point label on this specimen signifies: baseline before first vaccination. The source was peripheral blood, collected on day 0 of AZD1222 vaccination. The receptors here all came from an adult in good health.

The chain recombines TRBV7-9 with TRBJ2-1; possibly TRBD1 for D (5 bases). V lost 9 bases, J lost 8 bases, and 11 bases lay in between. The CDR3 has 11 amino acids. Per the germline V gene, CDR1 is SEHNR and CDR2 is FQNEAQ (reference sequence). The CDR3 DNA sequence: TGTGCCAGACAGGCCTCCGATGAGCAGTTCTTC. Translation gives CARQASDEQFF.

This chain connects TRBV15 to TRBJ1-5, with no clear D. V lost 0 bases to trimming and J lost 7 bases, with 13 bases between them. The germline gives CDR1 LNHNV, CDR2 YYDKDF (reference sequence). This CDR3 comprises 15 residues. This CDR3 reads CATSRDKGIVQPQHF. For the CDR3, the DNA is TGTGCCACCAGCAGAGATAAGGGAATAGTGCAGCCCCAGCATTTT.

Only one count was recorded for this clone. The V gene is TRBV2, the J gene TRBJ1-5; D is unclear. CDR3 size: 13 residues. Per the germline V gene, CDR1 is SNHLY and CDR2 is FYNNEI. The V and J ends lost 7 bases and 6 bases respectively, with 13 bases between them. Here the CDR3 DNA reads TGTGCCAGCAAGGGTCTGGGTAGTCAGCCCCAGCATTTT. This encodes CASKGLGSQPQHF.

The CDR3, as DNA: TGTGCCAGCCGGGACTCCCCAGGGGAGCAGTACTTC. It codes for CASRDSPGEQYF. The rearrangement joins TRBV6-5 to TRBJ2-7; D may be TRBD2 (6 bases). The CDR3 is 12 residues long. Trimming removed 8 bases from V and 7 bases from J, with 15 bases in between. Germline CDR1 MNHEY, CDR2 SVGAGI.

V usage is TRBV27 and J usage is TRBJ2-5, with 9 nucleotides matching TRBD2. The CDR3 extends over 14 amino acids. The ends lost 6 bases at V and 3 bases at J; junction bases unmatched: 5. CDR1 and CDR2 (germline): MNHEY, SMNVEV (reference sequence). The CDR3 bases are TGTGCCAGCAGAAGACTAGCGGCCAAAGAGACCCAGTACTTC. Residues: CASRRLAAKETQYF.

The chain combines TRBV6-5 with TRBJ1-6; D is possibly TRBD1 (6 bases). V was cut by 2 bases and J by 7 bases, with 9 bases left in between. The CDR3 has 14 residues. The germline gives CDR1 MNHEY, CDR2 SVGAGI. The CDR3 sequence is CASSYGGANSPLHF. The CDR3 nucleotides read TGTGCCAGCAGTTACGGGGGGGCCAATTCACCCCTCCACTTT.

The rearrangement joins TRBV3-1 (or the pseudogene TRBV3-2) to TRBJ2-1; 11 nucleotides align to TRBD2. The V gene end was trimmed by 4 bases and the J gene end by 10 bases; junction bases not matched to a gene: 6. The CDR3 has 14 residues. CDR1 LGHDT and CDR2 YNNKEL come from the germline V gene (reference sequence). The CDR3 bases are TGTGCCAGCAGCCGGGGACTAGCGGAGGTAGAGCAGTTCTTC. Translated: CASSRGLAEVEQFF.

The CDR3 DNA reads TGTGCCAGCAGTGATATTGGCGGTAGCTCCTACAATGAGCAGTTCTTC. It is translated as CASSDIGGSSYNEQFF. The chain has TRBV2 and TRBJ2-1; D unresolved. CDR3 size: 16 residues. Germline-derived CDR1 and CDR2 are SNHLY and FYNNEI. V dropped 3 bases and J dropped 0 bases, with 12 bases sitting between them.

The chain has TRBV20-1 and TRBJ1-6, with 11 bases that match TRBD1. J gave up 3 bases and V 3 bases, and 7 bases lay outside the gene matches. Per the germline V gene, CDR1 is DFQATT and CDR2 is SNEGSKA (reference sequence). The CDR3 extends over 17 amino acids. DNA of the CDR3: TGCAGTGCTAGTGAACCCGGGACAGGGGGCTATAATTCACCCCTCCACTTT. Protein product: CSASEPGTGGYNSPLHF.

This clone was seen just once. The rearrangement uses TRBV28 and TRBJ2-1, with D maybe TRBD2 (9 bases). CDR1 and CDR2 from the germline V gene are MDHEN and SYDVKM. V was clipped by 5 bases and J by 10 bases, with 27 bases between them. The CDR3 is 17 amino acids. CDR3 residues: CASSPQGALAGTGEQFF. The CDR3 bases are TGTGCCAGCAGTCCGCAGGGGGCGCTAGCGGGAACGGGAGAGCAGTTCTTC.

The J gene is TRBJ1-5, the V gene TRBV7-2; the D is unclear. Trimming removed 7 bases at V and 7 bases at J, with 23 bases between. The CDR3 extends over 16 amino acids. In germline, CDR1 is SGHTA, CDR2 FQGNSA. DNA for the CDR3: TGTGCCAGCACCGACACCCGGATAGGGTCGGTACAGCCCCAGCATTTT. Its protein is CASTDTRIGSVQPQHF.

This sequence joins TRBV19 and TRBJ2-7; 7 bases match TRBD2. Germline-derived CDR1 and CDR2 are LNHDA and SQIVND (reference sequence). V shed 1 base, J shed 3 bases, and the junction held 3 bases outside the gene matches. The CDR3 spans 14 residues. This chain's CDR3 is CASSIAGTIYEQYF. CDR3 DNA: TGTGCCAGTAGTATAGCCGGGACTATCTACGAGCAGTACTTC.

V and J are TRBV3-1 (or the pseudogene TRBV3-2) and TRBJ2-5; TRBD2 is a possible D gene (6 bases). This CDR3 has 16 amino acids. Trimming took off 0 bases at V and 5 bases at J, with 16 bases between the two ends. Germline values: CDR1 LGHDT, CDR2 YNNKEL (reference sequence). CDR3 loop: CASSQDPPGGYETQYF. CDR3 nucleotide sequence: TGTGCCAGCAGCCAAGATCCCCCAGGAGGGTATGAGACCCAGTACTTC.

The CDR3 spells CATSREPGRSNQPQHF. CDR3 sequence (DNA): TGTGCCACCAGCAGAGAGCCAGGACGCAGCAATCAGCCCCAGCATTTT. V usage is TRBV15 and J usage is TRBJ1-5; D is uncertain. V was shortened by 0 bases and J by 1 base, with 10 bases between the two germline ends. CDR1 LNHNV and CDR2 YYDKDF come from the germline V gene (reference sequence). CDR3 size: 16 residues. Supplemented by reference TRBV15 and TRBJ1-5, the full variable domain reads DAMVIQNPRYQVTQFGKPVTLSCSQTLNHNVMYWYQQKSSQAPKLLFHYYDKDFNNEADTPDNFQSRRPNTSFCFLDIRSPGLGDTAMYLCATSREPGRSNQPQHFGDGTRLSIL.

In its sample, this clone was seen once. This chain links TRBV27 with TRBJ1-5; 10 bases match TRBD1. Germline V gene sequence: CDR1 MNHEY, CDR2 SMNVEV (reference sequence). The V and J ends lost 8 bases and 7 bases, in that order; junction bases with no gene match: 14. The CDR3 totals 16 residues. CDR3 residues: CASHPTGTGVEQPQHF. CDR3 nucleotides: TGTGCCAGCCATCCCACCGGGACAGGGGTGGAGCAGCCCCAGCATTTT.

This clone came up once. The chain recombines TRBV6-6 with TRBJ2-7; D possibly corresponds to TRBD1 (5 bases). Trimming took off 5 bases at V and 5 bases at J, with 10 bases between the two ends. The CDR3 covers 12 residues. Germline CDR1 is MNHNY and CDR2 is SVGAGI (reference sequence). The CDR3 bases are TGTGCCAGCAGTCTCACGACAGACGAGCAGTACTTC. It is translated as CASSLTTDEQYF.

The chain combines TRBV6-2 or TRBV6-3 with TRBJ2-1; a weak D match, TRBD1 (7 bases). From germline, CDR1 is MNHEY and CDR2 SVGEGT. There are 15 residues in the CDR3. V dropped 5 bases and J dropped 4 bases, with 15 bases sitting between them. The CDR3 DNA is TGTGCCAGCAGTCAGGGGGGACAGAGATACAATGAGCAGTTCTTC. Translation: CASSQGGQRYNEQFF.

The chain employs TRBV2 and TRBJ1-1; TRBD1 aligns across 9 bases. After removal of 2 bases from V and 5 bases from J, the junction contained 6 bases not matched to a gene. Germline V gene lookup returns CDR1 SNHLY and CDR2 FYNNEI. The CDR3 is 15 amino acids. CDR3 DNA: TGTGCCAGCAGTGAATTGGGACAGGGTCTGACTGAAGCTTTCTTT. Encoded protein: CASSELGQGLTEAFF. Together with reference TRBV2 and TRBJ1-1, the CDR3 gives the full variable domain: EPEVTQTPSHQVTQMGQEVILRCVPISNHLYFYWYRQILGQKVEFLVSFYNNEISEKSEIFDDQFSVERPDGSNFTLKIRSTKLEDSAMYFCASSELGQGLTEAFFGQGTRLTVV.

V and J are TRBV5-1 and TRBJ2-7, with D uncertain. Trimming removed 4 bases from V and 0 bases from J, with 11 bases in between. Germline V gene data show CDR1 as SGHRS and CDR2 as YFSETQ. This CDR3 is built from 14 residues. The CDR3 bases are TGCGCCAGCAGCCTGCCGGAACCCTCCTACGAGCAGTACTTC. As protein: CASSLPEPSYEQYF.

The chain employs TRBV7-9 and TRBJ2-1, with TRBD1 matching 8 bases. Germline V gene data show CDR1 as SEHNR and CDR2 as FQNEAQ (reference sequence). The CDR3 covers 15 residues. V gave up 2 bases and J gave up 4 bases; unmatched junction bases: 4. The CDR3 spells CASSLSQGAYNEQFF. The CDR3 DNA is TGTGCCAGCAGCTTAAGCCAGGGGGCATACAATGAGCAGTTCTTC. Complete variable domain (other parts from reference TRBV7-9 and TRBJ2-1): DTGVSQNPRHKITKRGQNVTFRCDPISEHNRLYWYRQTLGQGPEFLTYFQNEAQLEKSRLLSDRFSAERPKGSFSTLEIQRTEQGDSAMYLCASSLSQGAYNEQFFGPGTRLTVL.

V gene TRBV2 combines with J gene TRBJ2-1; D is uncertain. Germline CDR1 SNHLY, CDR2 FYNNEI. The CDR3 length is 16 residues. Deletions cut 0 bases from V and 5 bases from J, with 14 bases between. As DNA, the CDR3 is TGTGCCAGCAGTGAAGCGCTGGAACAGCAGCACAATGAGCAGTTCTTC. It codes for CASSEALEQQHNEQFF.

The V and J genes are TRBV30 and TRBJ1-3; tentative D call: TRBD1 (6 bases). Trimming pared 3 bases from V and 0 bases from J, leaving 12 bases between. The CDR3 totals 15 residues. Germline assignment: CDR1 GTSNPN and CDR2 SVGIG (reference sequence). The CDR3 DNA is TGTGCCTGGAGGGGGGGCAGAGACTCTGGAAACACCATATATTTT. Translating gives CAWRGGRDSGNTIYF.

The chain employs TRBV5-1 and TRBJ1-6, with 7 positions matching TRBD1. The CDR3 consists of 18 residues. The germline V gene encodes CDR1 SGHRS and CDR2 YFSETQ. The junction had 6 bases not matched to a gene; V was cut back by 0 bases and J by 0 bases. CDR3 protein: CASSLVPGQSSYNSPLHF. In nucleotides, the CDR3 is TGCGCCAGCAGCTTGGTGCCGGGACAGAGCTCCTATAATTCACCCCTCCACTTT.

The CDR3 is CASSQTDHNTGELFF. The CDR3 DNA follows: TGTGCCAGCAGCCAAACAGACCATAACACCGGGGAGCTGTTTTTT. The rearrangement uses TRBV4-2 and TRBJ2-2; unclear D gene. Per the germline V gene, CDR1 is LGHNA and CDR2 is YNFKEQ. V lost 2 bases and J 2 bases, leaving 9 bases between the germline ends. CDR3 length equals 15 residues.

V and J are TRBV29-1 and TRBJ2-4; D may be TRBD1 (5 bases). Trimming stripped 6 bases from V and 2 bases from J, with 8 bases between. The CDR3 runs to 12 residues. Germline values: CDR1 SQVTM, CDR2 ANQGSEA. CDR3 sequence: CSVKGTKNIQYF. The CDR3 DNA sequence: TGCAGCGTGAAGGGGACCAAAAACATTCAGTACTTC. Full variable domain (remainder filled in from reference TRBV29-1 and TRBJ2-4): SAVISQKPSRDICQRGTSLTIQCQVDSQVTMMFWYRQQPGQSLTLIATANQGSEATYESGFVIDKFPISRPNLTFSTLTVSNMSPEDSSIYLCSVKGTKNIQYFGAGTRLSVL.

V and J are TRBV2 and TRBJ1-4; D perhaps matches TRBD1 (5 bases). V was cut by 2 bases and J by 8 bases, with 18 bases left in between. Germline CDR1 and CDR2: SNHLY and FYNNEI. The CDR3 has 16 residues. CDR3 in amino acids: CASSERTARWGEKLFF. In nucleotides, the CDR3 is TGTGCCAGCAGTGAAAGGACGGCCCGGTGGGGGGAAAAACTGTTTTTT.

This clone is a singleton in its sample. The rearrangement uses TRBV11-1 and TRBJ1-4; TRBD1 agrees at 7 bases. The germline V gene has CDR1 SGHAT and CDR2 FQDESV (reference sequence). After removal of 10 bases from V and 5 bases from J, the junction contained 10 bases not matched to a gene. This CDR3 contains 14 residues. The CDR3 DNA follows: TGTGCCACGTCTGCCGGGACAGCAAATGAAAAACTGTTTTTT. Its translation is CATSAGTANEKLFF.